This T cell receptor (beta chain) was recorded in a study of tumor and adjacent non-tumor tissue in lung cancer. Background on the study: Histology: about twelve adenocarcinoma, a couple of squamous cell carcinoma, 1 small cell lung cancer.

Germline V gene sequence: CDR1 SGHNT, CDR2 YENEEA. Trimming removed 4 bases at V and 7 bases at J, with 19 bases between. This CDR3 contains 15 residues. This sample's RNA came from whole unsorted tissue. This non-tumor lung sample came from over 3 cm beyond the tumor edge. The library came from three nested PCR rounds adapted from ARM-PCR protocols. TCRdb redid the calling of the multiplex PCR reads with MiXCR, one entry per CDR3 protein. The repertoire includes 90,000 to 100,000 distinct CDR3 sequences, 80% of them detected once, and less than 40% sits in the top ten. Study results and limitations: Top 100 clones took a larger repertoire share in normal lung.

This clonotype is medium-sized within its sample. The antigen remains unidentified. Sequenced input: distant non-tumor lung tissue. The sequence came from a man aged 55-75 years with small cell lung cancer. This rearrangement joins TRBV11-3 to TRBJ2-5; D is undetermined. For the CDR3, the DNA is TGTGCCAGCAGCTCCGCGAGCAATCGGTTCGGGACCCAGTACTTC. Amino acids: CASSSASNRFGTQYF.